One and the same sample provided the 19 T cell receptor beta chains below, sequenced in a study of T cells in Graves' hyperthyroidism and ophthalmopathy. There were TCR beta CDR3 regions amplified from RNA transcripts. Researchers ran a first-round RT-PCR on the TCR CDR3 using the HTBI primer set. From the multiplex PCR reads, TCRdb called clonotypes with MiXCR, one entry per CDR3 protein. The sample contains about 210,000 distinct CDR3 sequences, around 18% of which appear only once. What was sequenced was blood. These receptor sequences come from a man aged 35 to 55 with Graves' hyperthyroidism.

This clonotype was detected ten times or more. The rearrangement links TRBV10-3 to TRBJ2-7; 9 bases agree with TRBD2. J gave up 5 bases and V 2 bases, and 4 bases lay outside the gene matches. The germline V gene has CDR1 ENHRY and CDR2 SYGVKD. This CDR3 comprises 14 residues. The CDR3 DNA is TGTGCCATCAGTGAGACTAGCGGGTTTAACGAGCAGTACTTC. This gives the protein CAISETSGFNEQYF.

The sample holds many counts of this clonotype. The V and J genes are TRBV4-3 and TRBJ1-2, with D hard to call. CDR1 is LGHNA and CDR2 is YSLEER in the germline V gene. CDR3 length: 15 amino acids. Trimming left V 1 base short and J 0 bases short, with 9 bases between. The CDR3 region is CASSQGAGANYGYTF. The CDR3, as DNA: TGCGCCAGCAGCCAAGGGGCAGGAGCTAACTATGGCTACACCTTC.

This clonotype was seen only a few times. This chain uses TRBV9 with TRBJ2-7, with a weak D call TRBD2 (5 bases). The CDR3 is 14 residues long. Germline lookup yields CDR1 SGDLS and CDR2 YYNGEE. V gave up 5 bases and J gave up 0 bases, with 12 bases separating them. CDR3 region: CASSPAGSSYEQYF. The CDR3, as DNA: TGTGCCAGCAGTCCCGCGGGCAGCTCCTACGAGCAGTACTTC.

In this sample, this clonotype turned up a few times. This chain links TRBV20-1 with TRBJ2-3, with 10 bases matching TRBD2. V gave up 1 base and J gave up 6 bases; unmatched junction bases: 7. The CDR3 contains 15 residues. CDR1 DFQATT and CDR2 SNEGSKA come from the germline V gene (reference sequence). Written as DNA, the CDR3 is TGCAGTGCTAGAGCAGCGGGGGGGCCGGGGGATACGCAGTATTTT. Residues: CSARAAGGPGDTQYF.

This clonotype was observed at least ten times. V gene TRBV7-6 combines with J gene TRBJ1-5; D is ambiguous. Per germline, CDR1 SGHVS and CDR2 FNYEAQ. The CDR3 has 15 amino acids. The V end was cut by 10 bases, the J end by 0 bases, with 16 bases between. The CDR3 DNA is TGTGCCAACACCTCTTCTATCGATAGCAATCAGCCCCAGCATTTT. Amino acid sequence: CANTSSIDSNQPQHF. The complete variable domain, with remaining parts taken from reference TRBV7-6 and TRBJ1-5, reads GAGVSQSPRYKVTKRGQDVALRCDPISGHVSLYWYRQALGQGPEFLTYFNYEAQQDKSGLPNDRFSAERPEGSISTLTIQRTEQRDSAMYRCANTSSIDSNQPQHFGDGTRLSIL.

This clonotype came up many times. The rearrangement links TRBV28 to TRBJ2-5; TRBD2 matches 7 bases. With 6 bases clipped from V and 0 bases from J, the junction kept 4 bases outside the gene matches. The CDR3 has 14 residues. CDR1 is MDHEN and CDR2 is SYDVKM in the germline V gene. The CDR3 nucleotides are TGTGCCAGCAGACTAGCGACGTACCAAGAGACCCAGTACTTC. This translates into CASRLATYQETQYF.

This chain links TRBV6-2 or TRBV6-3 with TRBJ2-1, with a possible D match to TRBD1 (6 bases). CDR1 is MNHEY, CDR2 SVGEGT, per germline. The CDR3 loop spans 16 amino acids. Trimming shortened V by 5 bases and J by 0 bases, and 14 bases separated the two germline ends. The CDR3 nucleotides read TGTGCCAGCAGTGCTTTAACAGGGCCCTCCTACAATGAGCAGTTCTTC. This sequence encodes CASSALTGPSYNEQFF.

This clonotype occurred a few times. The chain is built from TRBV4-1 and TRBJ1-1, with a tentative D call TRBD1 (6 bases). This CDR3 contains 13 residues. Per germline, CDR1 MGHRA and CDR2 YSYEKL. V shed 4 bases and J shed 4 bases, with 10 bases lying between them. CDR3 coding DNA: TGCGCCAGCAGCCCGGGGGCGAGCACTGAAGCTTTCTTT. Protein product: CASSPGASTEAFF.

The chain uses TRBV2 and TRBJ2-1; 10 bases are shared with TRBD2. This CDR3 comprises 18 residues. The J segment lost 4 bases and the V segment lost 7 bases, leaving 16 bases of the junction unmatched. Germline V gives CDR1 SNHLY, CDR2 FYNNEI. The CDR3 region has the DNA TGTGCCAGCACCGGACAGAATTCTAGGACTAGCGGATACAATGAGCAGTTCTTC. Residues: CASTGQNSRTSGYNEQFF.

This clonotype was found many times. The V gene is TRBV6-2 or TRBV6-3, the J gene TRBJ2-7; tentatively, D is TRBD1 or TRBD2 (5 bases each). Germline V CDR1 and CDR2: MNHEY, SVGEGT. The CDR3 runs 15 residues. The V gene lost 8 bases and the J gene lost 1 base, with 18 bases spanning the gap. The CDR3 DNA sequence: TGTGCCAGCCATGCGCGAGGGGCGCGGTCCTACGAGCAGTACTTC. Protein sequence: CASHARGARSYEQYF.

This clonotype has a count of ten or more. V is TRBV6-6 and J is TRBJ2-7, with TRBD2 identical over 11 bases. Unmatched junction bases numbered 10, after V lost 2 bases and J lost 1 base. This CDR3 is 18 amino acids long. Germline CDR1 MNHNY, CDR2 SVGAGI (reference sequence). For the CDR3, the DNA is TGTGCCAGCAGTTACCGAACTCCTAGCGGGGGGCGGTCCTACGAGCAGTACTTC. Protein sequence: CASSYRTPSGGRSYEQYF.

The V gene is TRBV11-2, the J gene TRBJ2-5; unclear D gene. With 0 bases removed from V and 2 bases from J, the gap between germline ends came to 7 bases. This CDR3 is 14 amino acids long. Germline V gives CDR1 SGHAT, CDR2 FQNNGV. CDR3 sequence: CASSLDFGQETQYF. The CDR3 DNA is TGTGCCAGCAGCTTAGATTTCGGGCAAGAGACCCAGTACTTC.

This clonotype was observed many times. The V and J genes are TRBV6-1 and TRBJ1-1, with TRBD1 as a possible D gene (5 bases). V lost 9 bases and J 1 base, leaving 12 bases between the germline ends. This CDR3 spans 13 amino acids. The V gene's germline CDR1 is MNHNS and CDR2 SASEGT. The CDR3 sequence is CASEGARNTEAFF. The CDR3 DNA reads as TGTGCCAGTGAAGGGGCTCGGAACACTGAAGCTTTCTTT.

This clonotype was counted a few times. The chain carries TRBV29-1 and TRBJ1-2, with D possibly matching TRBD1 (5 bases). CDR3 length equals 14 residues. Trimming took 7 bases from V and 0 from J, leaving 15 bases between them. The germline V gene encodes CDR1 SQVTM and CDR2 ANQGSEA. CDR3 in amino acids: CSARRDGSNYGYTF. CDR3 nucleotide sequence: TGCAGCGCCCGAAGGGACGGATCTAACTATGGCTACACCTTC.

This chain uses TRBV10-2 with TRBJ1-5, with D perhaps matching TRBD1 (5 bases). Looked up from germline, CDR1 is WSHSY and CDR2 is SAAADI. The CDR3 runs to 14 residues. V was trimmed by 0 bases and J by 7 bases, leaving 10 bases between them. CDR3 coding DNA: TGCGCCAGCAGTGAGTCCTTTGGGGGACAGCCCCAGCATTTT. The encoded protein is CASSESFGGQPQHF.

This clonotype was seen at least ten times. The rearrangement joins TRBV20-1 to TRBJ2-3; 11 nucleotides align to TRBD2. From germline, CDR1 is DFQATT and CDR2 SNEGSKA (reference sequence). CDR3 length: 14 amino acids. Trimming removed 5 bases from V and 1 base from J; junction bases left unmatched: 2. CDR3 in DNA: TGCAGTGCTCCGGGACTAGCGGGCACAGATACGCAGTATTTT. Its protein is CSAPGLAGTDTQYF.

This clonotype was counted many times. V usage is TRBV2 and J usage is TRBJ2-6, with D perhaps TRBD1 or TRBD2 (5 bases each). This CDR3 is 17 amino acids long. V shed 6 bases and J shed 0 bases, with 15 bases lying between them. The V gene's germline CDR1 is SNHLY and CDR2 FYNNEI. The CDR3 reads CASRYGTGISGANVLTF. The CDR3 coding sequence is TGTGCCAGCAGGTACGGGACGGGGATCTCTGGGGCCAACGTCCTGACTTTC. The full variable domain, completed using reference TRBV2 and TRBJ2-6, is EPEVTQTPSHQVTQMGQEVILRCVPISNHLYFYWYRQILGQKVEFLVSFYNNEISEKSEIFDDQFSVERPDGSNFTLKIRSTKLEDSAMYFCASRYGTGISGANVLTFGAGSRLTVL.

A note on this clonotype: A much larger clone lies one base from this, so it may be a read error. This sequence joins TRBV7-9 and TRBJ1-3; D is perhaps TRBD1 (5 bases). V was trimmed by 3 bases and J by 4 bases, leaving 13 bases between them. CDR1 SEHNR and CDR2 FQNEAQ come from the germline V gene (reference sequence). The CDR3 covers 15 residues. The CDR3 DNA follows: TGTGCCAGCAGCTTTTGGGGGGTAGTAGGAAACACCATATATTTT. Its translation: CASSFWGVVGNTIYF.

In its sample, this clonotype was seen many times. This chain uses TRBV30 with TRBJ1-2; D not certain. Germline CDR1 GTSNPN, CDR2 SVGIG (reference sequence). The V and J ends lost 1 base and 7 bases respectively, with 7 bases between them. The CDR3 has 11 residues. Here the CDR3 DNA reads TGTGCCTGGAGTGAGGCGGGTGGCTACACCTTC. Translating it yields CAWSEAGGYTF.